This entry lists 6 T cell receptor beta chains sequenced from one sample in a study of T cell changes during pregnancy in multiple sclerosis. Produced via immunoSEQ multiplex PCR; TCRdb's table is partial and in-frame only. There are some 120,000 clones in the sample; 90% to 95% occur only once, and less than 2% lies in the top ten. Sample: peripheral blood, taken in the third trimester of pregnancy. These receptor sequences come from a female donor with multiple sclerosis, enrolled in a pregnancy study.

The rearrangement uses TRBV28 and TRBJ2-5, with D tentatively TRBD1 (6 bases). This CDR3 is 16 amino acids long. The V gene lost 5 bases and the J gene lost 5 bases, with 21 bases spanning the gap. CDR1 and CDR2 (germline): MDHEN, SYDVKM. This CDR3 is CASSLLGRQVMETQYF. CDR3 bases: TGTGCCAGCAGTCTCCTGGGGAGACAGGTTATGGAGACCCAGTACTTC.

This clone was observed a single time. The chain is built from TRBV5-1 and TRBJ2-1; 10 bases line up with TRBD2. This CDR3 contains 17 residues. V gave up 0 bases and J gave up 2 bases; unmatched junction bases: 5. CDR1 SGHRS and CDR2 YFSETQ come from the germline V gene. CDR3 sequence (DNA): TGCGCCAGCAGCTTGGGTATAGCGGGAGGTCCCTACAATGAGCAGTTCTTC. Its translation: CASSLGIAGGPYNEQFF.

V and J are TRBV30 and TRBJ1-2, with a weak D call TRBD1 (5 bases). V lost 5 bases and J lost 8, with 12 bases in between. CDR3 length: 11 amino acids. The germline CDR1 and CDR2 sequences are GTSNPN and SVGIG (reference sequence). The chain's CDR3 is CAWDPGNGYTF. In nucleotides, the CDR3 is TGTGCCTGGGACCCAGGGAACGGCTACACCTTC. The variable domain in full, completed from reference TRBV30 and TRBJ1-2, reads SQTIHQWPATLVQPVGSPLSLECTVEGTSNPNLYWYRQAAGRGLQLLFYSVGIGQISSEVPQNLSASRPQDRQFILSSKKLLLSDSGFYLCAWDPGNGYTFGSGTRLTVV.

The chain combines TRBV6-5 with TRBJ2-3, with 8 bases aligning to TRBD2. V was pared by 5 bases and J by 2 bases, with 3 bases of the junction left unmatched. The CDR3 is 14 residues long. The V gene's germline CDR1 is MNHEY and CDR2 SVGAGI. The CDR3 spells CASSRGGDTDTQYF. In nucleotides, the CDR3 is TGTGCCAGCAGTCGGGGGGGGGACACAGATACGCAGTATTTT.

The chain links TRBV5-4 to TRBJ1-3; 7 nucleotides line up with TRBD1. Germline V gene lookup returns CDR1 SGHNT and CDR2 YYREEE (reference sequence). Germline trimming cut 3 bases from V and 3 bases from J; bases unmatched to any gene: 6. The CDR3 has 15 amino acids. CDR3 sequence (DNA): TGTGCCAGCAGCTCACGGACAGGTTATGGAAACACCATATATTTT. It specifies CASSSRTGYGNTIYF.

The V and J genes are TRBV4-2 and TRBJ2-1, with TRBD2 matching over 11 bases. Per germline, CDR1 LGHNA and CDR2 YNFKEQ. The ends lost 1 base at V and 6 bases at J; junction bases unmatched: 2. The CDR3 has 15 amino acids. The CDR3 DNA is TGTGCCAGCAGCCAAGTTAGCGGGGGGGCCAATGAGCAGTTCTTC. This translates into CASSQVSGGANEQFF.